Below are 14 T cell receptor beta chains sequenced from a single sample in a study of cytomegalovirus exposure and HLA in healthy donors. The PCR employed 60 Vbeta primers together with 13 Jbeta primers. Libraries were prepared by immunoSEQ multiplex PCR; TCRdb keeps only in-frame clonotypes and omits some of them. The table lists around 100,000 clones, about 77% of them singletons, with around 5% in the top ten. The sequencing sample was made of PBMCs. These receptors were collected from a woman younger than 30 in good health and CMV-seropositive.

The chain links TRBV7-6 to TRBJ2-6; 8 bases map to TRBD1. Germline values: CDR1 SGHVS, CDR2 FNYEAQ. This CDR3 comprises 15 residues. V gave up 4 bases and J gave up 2 bases; unmatched junction bases: 1. The CDR3 is CASSSTGAGANVLTF. In DNA form, the CDR3 reads TGTGCCAGCAGCTCGACAGGGGCTGGGGCCAACGTCCTGACTTTC. Using reference TRBV7-6 and TRBJ2-6 for the parts outside the CDR3, the full variable domain is GAGVSQSPRYKVTKRGQDVALRCDPISGHVSLYWYRQALGQGPEFLTYFNYEAQQDKSGLPNDRFSAERPEGSISTLTIQRTEQRDSAMYRCASSSTGAGANVLTFGAGSRLTVL.

Concerning this clone: This specimen includes other DNA sequences encoding the same CDR3. The V call is TRBV5-4, the J call TRBJ2-2, with D unresolved. Germline CDR1 is SGHNT and CDR2 is YYREEE (reference sequence). The V end lost 1 base, the J end lost 3 bases, and 4 bases lay between the germline ends. The CDR3 covers 13 residues. CDR3: CASSLTDTGELFF. In DNA, the CDR3 is TGTGCCAGCAGCTTGACTGACACCGGGGAGCTGTTTTTT. The full variable domain, in which reference TRBV5-4 and TRBJ2-2 provide the parts outside the CDR3, is ETGVTQSPTHLIKTRGQQVTLRCSSQSGHNTVSWYQQALGQGPQFIFQYYREEENGRGNFPPRFSGLQFPNYSSELNVNALELDDSALYLCASSLTDTGELFFGEGSRLTVL.

CDR3 coding DNA: TGTGCCAGCACGGGACTAGCGGGAACCTCGCTCTACGAGCAGTACTTC. Translation: CASTGLAGTSLYEQYF. The chain joins TRBV27 to TRBJ2-7; 13 bases line up with TRBD2. The germline V gene encodes CDR1 MNHEY and CDR2 SMNVEV (reference sequence). V dropped 7 bases and J dropped 3; count of bases not matched to a gene: 9. CDR3 length: 16 residues.

V is TRBV4-3 and J is TRBJ1-1; 9 bases map to TRBD1. CDR3 length: 16 amino acids. J was trimmed by 7 bases and V by 3 bases; bases with no gene match: 12. Germline V CDR1 and CDR2: LGHNA, YSLEER. The CDR3 region has the DNA TGCGCCAGCAGCCACAATTGGGGACAGGGCTTTGGTGAAGCTTTCTTT. Residues: CASSHNWGQGFGEAFF.

The genes are TRBV27 and TRBJ1-4, with D perhaps matching TRBD1 (6 bases). V gave up 4 bases and J gave up 0 bases, with 15 bases separating them. Germline CDR1 reads MNHEY; CDR2 reads SMNVEV (reference sequence). The CDR3 has 17 amino acids. The CDR3 DNA sequence: TGTGCCAGCAGTTCGGGACAAATTTACCCAACTAATGAAAAACTGTTTTTT. Amino acid sequence: CASSSGQIYPTNEKLFF. The full variable domain, with the rest looked up from reference TRBV27 and TRBJ1-4, is EAQVTQNPRYLITVTGKKLTVTCSQNMNHEYMSWYRQDPGLGLRQIYYSMNVEVTDKGDVPEGYKVSRKEKRNFPLILESPSPNQTSLYFCASSSGQIYPTNEKLFFGSGTQLSVL.

The chain combines TRBV28 with TRBJ1-5; possibly TRBD1 for D (5 bases). In germline, CDR1 is MDHEN, CDR2 SYDVKM. The V end lost 6 bases, the J end lost 6 bases, and 9 bases lay between the germline ends. The CDR3 contains 12 residues. The CDR3 DNA is TGTGCCAGCAGCCGCGGGGGTCAGCCCCAGCATTTT. This translates into CASSRGGQPQHF.

This rearrangement joins TRBV5-1 to TRBJ1-1, with unresolved D. V lost 4 bases, J lost 1 base, and 11 bases lay in between. CDR1 is SGHRS and CDR2 is YFSETQ in the germline V gene. The CDR3 totals 14 residues. For the CDR3, the DNA is TGCGCCAGCAGCATGGAAGGGAGGAACACTGAAGCTTTCTTT. It translates to CASSMEGRNTEAFF.

This clone was counted only a few times. The rearrangement links TRBV30 to TRBJ2-2, with D possibly being TRBD2 (6 bases). This CDR3 has 11 residues. Germline CDR1 reads GTSNPN; CDR2 reads SVGIG (reference sequence). V lost 6 bases and J 6 bases, leaving 8 bases between the germline ends. The CDR3 region has the DNA TGTGCCTGCCGGGAGCCCGGGGAGCTGTTTTTT. Encoded protein: CACREPGELFF.

The V gene is TRBV6-5, the J gene TRBJ1-5, with D possibly being TRBD1 (6 bases). Germline CDR1 MNHEY, CDR2 SVGAGI. CDR3 length: 15 residues. V lost 6 bases to trimming and J lost 0 bases, with 12 bases between them. The CDR3 protein is CASSVGQSSNQPQHF. The CDR3 nucleotides are TGTGCCAGCAGCGTAGGACAGTCTAGCAATCAGCCCCAGCATTTT.

This rearrangement joins TRBV25-1 to TRBJ2-1, with TRBD2 matching over 9 bases. The germline CDR1 and CDR2 sequences are MGHDK and SYGVNS. Losses at the gene ends were 6 bases for V and 8 bases for J; bases not matched to a gene: 11. The CDR3 totals 15 residues. This chain's CDR3 is CASRAGTSSFHEQFF. The CDR3 region has the DNA TGTGCCAGCAGGGCCGGGACTAGCTCCTTCCATGAGCAGTTCTTC. Combining the CDR3 with reference TRBV25-1 and TRBJ2-1 gives the whole variable domain EADIYQTPRYLVIGTGKKITLECSQTMGHDKMYWYQQDPGMELHLIHYSYGVNSTEKGDLSSESTVSRIRTEHFPLTLESARPSHTSQYLCASRAGTSSFHEQFFGPGTRLTVL.

The chain couples TRBV2 to TRBJ2-3, with 10 bases that match TRBD2. Unmatched junction bases numbered 10, after V lost 2 bases and J lost 5 bases. CDR1 and CDR2 (germline): SNHLY, FYNNEI. The CDR3 runs to 17 residues. The CDR3 sequence is CASSEPLAGAHRDTQYF. CDR3 sequence (DNA): TGTGCCAGCAGTGAACCCCTAGCGGGAGCGCACAGAGATACGCAGTATTTT.

V gene TRBV7-9 combines with J gene TRBJ2-4, with a weak D call TRBD2 (7 bases). The CDR3 has 16 residues. The germline V gene encodes CDR1 SEHNR and CDR2 FQNEAQ (reference sequence). V was trimmed by 7 bases and J by 2 bases, leaving 18 bases between them. CDR3 nucleotides: TGTGCCAGCACTCGAGTTGGGGGGGCATCCAAAAACATTCAGTACTTC. This codes for CASTRVGGASKNIQYF.

This clone was seen more than once but under ten times. The chain uses TRBV7-3 and TRBJ1-1; 8 bases are a match to TRBD1. Trimming removed 0 bases from V and 5 bases from J; junction bases left unmatched: 5. Germline CDR1 and CDR2: SGHTA and FQGTGA. The CDR3 spans 15 residues. This chain's CDR3 is CASSLTSGGMTEAFF. The CDR3 DNA reads as TGTGCCAGCAGCTTAACTTCAGGGGGCATGACTGAAGCTTTCTTT.

With respect to this clone: Other DNA sequences in the sample encode the same CDR3. The V call is TRBV5-1, the J call TRBJ2-7, with TRBD2 matching 11 bases. Germline V gene data show CDR1 as SGHRS and CDR2 as YFSETQ. The ends lost 3 bases at V and 3 bases at J; junction bases unmatched: 5. CDR3 length: 15 residues. This CDR3 is CASSSGTSGVYEQYF. CDR3 DNA: TGCGCCAGCAGCTCCGGGACTAGCGGAGTCTACGAGCAGTACTTC.